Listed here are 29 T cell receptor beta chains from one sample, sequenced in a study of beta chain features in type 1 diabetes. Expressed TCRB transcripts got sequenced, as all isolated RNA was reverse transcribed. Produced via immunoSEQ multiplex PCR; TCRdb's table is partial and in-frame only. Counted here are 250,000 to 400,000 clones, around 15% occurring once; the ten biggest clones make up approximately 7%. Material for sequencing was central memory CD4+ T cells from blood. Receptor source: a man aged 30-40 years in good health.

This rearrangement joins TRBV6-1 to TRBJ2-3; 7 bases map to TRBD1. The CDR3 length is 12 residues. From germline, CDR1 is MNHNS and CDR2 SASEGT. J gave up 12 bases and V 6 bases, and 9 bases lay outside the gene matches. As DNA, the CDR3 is TGTGCCAGCAGCCAAGACAGGGTAGCCCAGTATTTT. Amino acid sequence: CASSQDRVAQYF.

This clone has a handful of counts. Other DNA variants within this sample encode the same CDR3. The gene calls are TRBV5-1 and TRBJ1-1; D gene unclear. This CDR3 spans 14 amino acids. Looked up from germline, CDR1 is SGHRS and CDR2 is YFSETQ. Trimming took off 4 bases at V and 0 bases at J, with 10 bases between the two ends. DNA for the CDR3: TGCGCCAGCAGCCTTGGAGGTATGAACACTGAAGCTTTCTTT. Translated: CASSLGGMNTEAFF.

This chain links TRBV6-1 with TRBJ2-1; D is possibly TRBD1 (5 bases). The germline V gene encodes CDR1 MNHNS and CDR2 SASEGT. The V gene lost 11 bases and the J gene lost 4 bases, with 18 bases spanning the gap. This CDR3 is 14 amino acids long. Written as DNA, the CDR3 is TGTGCCTCCAATCCACGACAGCCATACAATGAGCAGTTCTTC. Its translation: CASNPRQPYNEQFF.

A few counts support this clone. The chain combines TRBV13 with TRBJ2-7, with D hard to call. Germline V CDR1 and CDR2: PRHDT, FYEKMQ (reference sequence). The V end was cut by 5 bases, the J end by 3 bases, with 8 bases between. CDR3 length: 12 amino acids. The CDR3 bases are TGTGCCAGCAGCCGCCCAGGCTACGAGCAGTACTTC. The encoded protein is CASSRPGYEQYF.

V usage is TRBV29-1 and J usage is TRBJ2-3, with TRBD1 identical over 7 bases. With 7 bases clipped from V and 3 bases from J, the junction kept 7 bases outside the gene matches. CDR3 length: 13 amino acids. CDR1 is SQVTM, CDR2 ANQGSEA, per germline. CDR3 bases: TGCAGCGCAACAGGGGATTCTACAGATACGCAGTATTTT. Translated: CSATGDSTDTQYF.

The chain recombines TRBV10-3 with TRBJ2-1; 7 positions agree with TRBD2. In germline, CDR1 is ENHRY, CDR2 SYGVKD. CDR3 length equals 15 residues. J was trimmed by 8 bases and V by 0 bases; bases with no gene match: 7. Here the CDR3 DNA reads TGTGCCATCAGTGAGTCTGGCGGGGGATGGGATGAGCAGTTCTTC. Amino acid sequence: CAISESGGGWDEQFF.

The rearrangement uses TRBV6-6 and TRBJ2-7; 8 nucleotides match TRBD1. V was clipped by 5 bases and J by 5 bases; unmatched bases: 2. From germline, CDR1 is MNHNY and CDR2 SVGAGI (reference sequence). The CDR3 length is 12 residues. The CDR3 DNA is TGTGCCAGCAGTGGACAGGGAGACGAGCAGTACTTC. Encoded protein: CASSGQGDEQYF.

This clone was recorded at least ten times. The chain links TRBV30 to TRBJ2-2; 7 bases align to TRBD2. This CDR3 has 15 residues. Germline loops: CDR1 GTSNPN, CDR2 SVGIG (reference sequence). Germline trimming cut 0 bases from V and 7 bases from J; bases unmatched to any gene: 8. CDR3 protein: CAWSVRGAGNGELFF. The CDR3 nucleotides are TGTGCCTGGAGTGTACGAGGAGCGGGGAACGGGGAGCTGTTTTTT.

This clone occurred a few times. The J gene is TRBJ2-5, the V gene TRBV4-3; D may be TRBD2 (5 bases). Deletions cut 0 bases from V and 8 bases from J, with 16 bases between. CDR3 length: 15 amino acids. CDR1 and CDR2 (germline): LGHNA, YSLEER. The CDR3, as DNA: TGCGCCAGCAGCCAAGATGGAGGCGGCCAACGCACCCAGTACTTC. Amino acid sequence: CASSQDGGGQRTQYF.

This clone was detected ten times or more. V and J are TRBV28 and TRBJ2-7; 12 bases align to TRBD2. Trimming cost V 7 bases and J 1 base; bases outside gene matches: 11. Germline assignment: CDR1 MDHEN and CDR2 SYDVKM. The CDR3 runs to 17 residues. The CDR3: CASTSGRAFHLSYEQYV. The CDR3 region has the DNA TGTGCCAGCACTAGCGGGAGGGCCTTTCACCTATCCTACGAGCAGTACGTC.

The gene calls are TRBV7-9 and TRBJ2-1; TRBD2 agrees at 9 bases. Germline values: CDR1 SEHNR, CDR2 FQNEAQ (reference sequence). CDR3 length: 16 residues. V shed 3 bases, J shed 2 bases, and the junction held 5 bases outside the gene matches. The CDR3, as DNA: TGTGCCAGCAGCTTTTCTAGCGGGGCTACCTACAATGAGCAGTTCTTC. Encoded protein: CASSFSSGATYNEQFF.

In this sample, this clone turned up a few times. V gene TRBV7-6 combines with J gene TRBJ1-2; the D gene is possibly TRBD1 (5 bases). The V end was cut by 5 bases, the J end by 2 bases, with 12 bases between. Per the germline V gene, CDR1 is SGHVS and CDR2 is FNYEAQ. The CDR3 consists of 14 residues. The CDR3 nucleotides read TGTGCCAGCAGCCGAGGCGGGACCAACTATGGCTACACCTTC. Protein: CASSRGGTNYGYTF.

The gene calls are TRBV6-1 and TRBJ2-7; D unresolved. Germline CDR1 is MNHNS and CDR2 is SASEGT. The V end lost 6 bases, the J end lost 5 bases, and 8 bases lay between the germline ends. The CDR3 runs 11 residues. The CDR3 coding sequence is TGTGCCAGCAGGGTGTTCCACGAGCAGTACTTC. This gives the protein CASRVFHEQYF.

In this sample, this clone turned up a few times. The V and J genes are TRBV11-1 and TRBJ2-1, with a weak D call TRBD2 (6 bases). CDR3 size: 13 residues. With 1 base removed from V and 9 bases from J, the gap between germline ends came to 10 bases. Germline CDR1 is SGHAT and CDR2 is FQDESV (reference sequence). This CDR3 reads CASSLVWRGEQFF. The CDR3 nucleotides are TGTGCCAGCAGCTTAGTGTGGCGGGGTGAGCAGTTCTTC.

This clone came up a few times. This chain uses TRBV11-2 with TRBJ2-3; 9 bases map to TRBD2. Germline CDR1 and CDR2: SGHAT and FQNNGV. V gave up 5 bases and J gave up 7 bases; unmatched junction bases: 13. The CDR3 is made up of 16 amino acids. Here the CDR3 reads CASSQDRASGTYTQYF. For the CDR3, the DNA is TGTGCCAGCAGCCAAGATCGGGCTAGCGGGACCTATACGCAGTATTTT.

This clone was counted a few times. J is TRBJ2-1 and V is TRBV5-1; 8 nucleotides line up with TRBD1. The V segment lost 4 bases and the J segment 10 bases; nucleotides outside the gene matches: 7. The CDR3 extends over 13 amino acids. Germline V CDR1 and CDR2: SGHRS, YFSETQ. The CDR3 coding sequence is TGCGCCAGCAGCCCCGGACAGGGTGCGGAGCAGTTCTTC. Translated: CASSPGQGAEQFF.

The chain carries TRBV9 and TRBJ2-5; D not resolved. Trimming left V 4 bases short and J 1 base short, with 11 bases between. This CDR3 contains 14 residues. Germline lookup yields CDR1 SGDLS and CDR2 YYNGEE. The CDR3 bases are TGTGCCAGCAGCCTCCCTGGGTCCCAAGAGACCCAGTACTTC. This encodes CASSLPGSQETQYF.

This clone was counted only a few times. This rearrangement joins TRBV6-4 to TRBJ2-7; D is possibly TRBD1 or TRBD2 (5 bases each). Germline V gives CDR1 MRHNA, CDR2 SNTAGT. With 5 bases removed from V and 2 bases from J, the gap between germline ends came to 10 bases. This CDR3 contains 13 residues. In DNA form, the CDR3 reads TGTGCCAGCAGTTGGGACCTAACCTACGAGCAGTACTTC. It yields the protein CASSWDLTYEQYF.

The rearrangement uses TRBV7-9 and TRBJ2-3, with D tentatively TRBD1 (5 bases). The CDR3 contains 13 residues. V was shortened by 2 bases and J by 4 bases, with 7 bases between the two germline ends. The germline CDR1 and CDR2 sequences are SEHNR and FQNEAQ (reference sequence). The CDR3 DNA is TGTGCCAGCAGCTTACAGGGTGCAGATACGCAGTATTTT. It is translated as CASSLQGADTQYF.

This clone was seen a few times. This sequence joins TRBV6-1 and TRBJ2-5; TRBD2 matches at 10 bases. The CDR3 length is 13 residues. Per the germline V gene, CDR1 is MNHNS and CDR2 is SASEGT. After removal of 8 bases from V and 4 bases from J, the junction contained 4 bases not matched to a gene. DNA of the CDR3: TGTGCCAGCGACGCTAGCGGGAGAGAGACCCAGTACTTC. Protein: CASDASGRETQYF.

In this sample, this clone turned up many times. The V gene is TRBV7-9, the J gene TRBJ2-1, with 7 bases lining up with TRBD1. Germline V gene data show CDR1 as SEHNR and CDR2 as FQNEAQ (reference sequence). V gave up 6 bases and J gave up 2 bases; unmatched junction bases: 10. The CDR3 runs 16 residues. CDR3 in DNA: TGTGCCAGCAGGGGGACCACCGGGACAGCCTACAATGAGCAGTTCTTC. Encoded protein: CASRGTTGTAYNEQFF.

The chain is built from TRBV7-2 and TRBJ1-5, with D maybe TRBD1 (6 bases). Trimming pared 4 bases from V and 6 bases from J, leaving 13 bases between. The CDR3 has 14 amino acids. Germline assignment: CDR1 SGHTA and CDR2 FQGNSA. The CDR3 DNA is TGTGCCAGCAGCTGGACGGGGGGCGGTCAGCCCCAGCATTTT. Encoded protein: CASSWTGGGQPQHF.

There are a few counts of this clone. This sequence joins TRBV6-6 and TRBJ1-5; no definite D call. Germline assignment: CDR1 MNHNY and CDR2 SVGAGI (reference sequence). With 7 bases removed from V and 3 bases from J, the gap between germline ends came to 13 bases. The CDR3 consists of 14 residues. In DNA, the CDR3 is TGTGCCAGCACAGCCCCCTATGACAATCAGCCCCAGCATTTT. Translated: CASTAPYDNQPQHF.

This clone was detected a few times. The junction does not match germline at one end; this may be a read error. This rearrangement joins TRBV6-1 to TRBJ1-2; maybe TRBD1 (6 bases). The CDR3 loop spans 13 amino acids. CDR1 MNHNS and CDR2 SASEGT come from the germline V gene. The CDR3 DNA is TGTGCCATCAGTGTAAGGGGGGACTATGGCTACACCTTC. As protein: CAISVRGDYGYTF.

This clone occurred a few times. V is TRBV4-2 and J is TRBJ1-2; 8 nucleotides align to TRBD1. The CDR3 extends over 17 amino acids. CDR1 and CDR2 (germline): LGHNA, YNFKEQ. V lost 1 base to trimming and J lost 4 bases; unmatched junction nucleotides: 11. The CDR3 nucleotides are TGTGCCAGCAGCCAAGCCCCCAACAGGGGGGAGGGCTATGGCTACACCTTC. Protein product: CASSQAPNRGEGYGYTF.

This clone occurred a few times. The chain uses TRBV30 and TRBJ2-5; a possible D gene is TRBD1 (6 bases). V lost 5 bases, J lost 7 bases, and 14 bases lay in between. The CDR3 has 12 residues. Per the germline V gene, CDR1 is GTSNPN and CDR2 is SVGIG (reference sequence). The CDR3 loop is CAWAVDSSTQYF. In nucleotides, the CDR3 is TGTGCCTGGGCGGTGGACAGTTCGACCCAGTACTTC.

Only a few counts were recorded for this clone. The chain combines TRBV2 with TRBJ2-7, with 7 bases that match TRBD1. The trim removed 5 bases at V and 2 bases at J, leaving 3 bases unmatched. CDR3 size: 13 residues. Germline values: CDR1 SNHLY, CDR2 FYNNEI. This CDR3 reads CASSRDRTYEQYV. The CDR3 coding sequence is TGTGCCAGCAGTAGGGACAGAACCTACGAGCAGTACGTC.

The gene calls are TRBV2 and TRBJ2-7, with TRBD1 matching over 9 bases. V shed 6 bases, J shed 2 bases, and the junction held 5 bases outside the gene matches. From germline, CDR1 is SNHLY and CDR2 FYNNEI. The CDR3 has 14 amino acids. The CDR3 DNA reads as TGTGCCAGCAGAGCGACAGGGGGGACCTACGAGCAGTACTTC. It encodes CASRATGGTYEQYF.

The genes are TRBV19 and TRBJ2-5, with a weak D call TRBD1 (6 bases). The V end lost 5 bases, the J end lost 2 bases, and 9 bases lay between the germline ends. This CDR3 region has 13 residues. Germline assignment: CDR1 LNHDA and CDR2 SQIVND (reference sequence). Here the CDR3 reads CASSRDIQETQYF. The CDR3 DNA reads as TGTGCCAGTAGTCGGGACATACAAGAGACCCAGTACTTC.